The sequence of this TCR beta chain was determined in a study of blood T cell repertoires in COVID-19. In the study overall: Samples representing acute and convalescent COVID-19 were sourced from the United States, Italy and Spain.

Profiling relied on immunoSEQ multiplex PCR, and the TCRdb table lists in-frame clones only, not all of them. Among 200,000 or so clones listed, about nine tenths were seen once. Residents of about 25 US areas, aged roughly 18 to 95 years, made up the participants. Self-reported history from a screening survey and questionnaire set each donor's cohort. The source is a woman between 40 and 55 years old with acute COVID-19. The sequenced material came from PBMCs or T cells enriched from blood (not recorded which).

The DNA of the CDR3 is TGTGCCAGCTCACCACGGCAGGGCCACACCGGGGAGCTGTTTTTT. Encoded protein: CASSPRQGHTGELFF. The chain joins TRBV18 to TRBJ2-2, with a possible D match to TRBD1 (5 bases). The CDR3 spans 15 residues. V lost 1 base and J lost 3, with 9 bases in between. CDR1 is KGHSH and CDR2 is LQKENI in the germline V gene.